This T cell receptor (beta chain) appears in the sequencing data of a study of shared T cell receptors in the human thymus listed by TCRdb under 2021. Concerning the study at large: The study investigated the way shared, self-reactive T-cell receptor alpha chains are produced in the human thymus.

A distance of 16 bases separates the germline ends of V and J, which lose 1 base and 1 base respectively. From the cysteine through the phenylalanine, the CDR3 covers 17 amino acids. The entry retains the CDR3 DNA only, 51 bases that are in frame from base 1. Reading the germline V gene gives CDR1 SGHAT and CDR2 FQNNGV. Details on this clone: The antigen this receptor binds is unknown. No much larger clone exists at a distance of one base, and base qualities are not known.

Receptors were amplified or captured by the immunoSEQ multiplex PCR assay. TCRdb re-hosts the immuneACCESS table, in-frame sequences only. Its copies lack some clones; in the studies checked, an unresolved V gene accounts for under half of them, and the cause for the rest is not known. This sample gives about 380,000 clones in total; 95% of them show up just once. The ten biggest clones cover approximately 0.02% of the sample. The chain is encoded by TRBV11-2 joined to TRBJ2-5; TRBD2 might be the D gene, on 6 matching bases. Sequencing was carried out using thymocytes. The receptor's source is a human donor. The nucleotide sequence reads TGTGCCAGCAGCTTAGTTTCCGCGGGAAGGGTCCAAGAGACCCAGTACTTC. The resulting protein is CASSLVSAGRVQETQYF.